What follows are 2 T cell receptor beta chains derived from one specimen sequenced in a study of shared clonotypes between healthy human individuals. Positively selected for CCR7, the CD45RO-negative cells used as naive CD8 cells excluded terminally differentiated effector memory CD45RA+ cells. Libraries were prepared by immunoSEQ multiplex PCR; TCRdb keeps only in-frame clonotypes and omits some of them. The data hold about 580,000 clones, with 98% observed a single time. Sample: naive CD8+ T cells sorted from blood. The source of these receptors is a man between 25 and 39 years old in good health.

The V and J genes are TRBV29-1 and TRBJ2-3; D is unresolved. The V gene's germline CDR1 is SQVTM and CDR2 ANQGSEA. The V gene lost 6 bases and the J gene lost 1 base, with 8 bases spanning the gap. The CDR3 totals 12 residues. The CDR3 DNA reads as TGCAGCGTCAATGACCGCACAGATACGCAGTATTTT. Translation gives CSVNDRTDTQYF.

This chain uses TRBV9 with TRBJ2-1; 10 bases match TRBD2. The germline gives CDR1 SGDLS, CDR2 YYNGEE. V was pared by 7 bases and J by 4 bases, with 14 bases of the junction left unmatched. This CDR3 region has 17 residues. The CDR3 region has the DNA TGTGCCAGCGGCGGTCATCCTAGCGGGAGCCAATACAATGAGCAGTTCTTC. Translated, it gives CASGGHPSGSQYNEQFF.